Listed below are T cell receptor beta chains from one sample, sequenced in a study of T cells in Graves' hyperthyroidism and ophthalmopathy. TCRdb reanalysed the multiplex PCR reads using MiXCR and keeps one entry per CDR3 protein. The sample records approximately 370,000 distinct CDR3 sequences, around 14% being singletons. Sequenced sample: blood. The receptors come from a woman in her twenties or thirties with Graves' hyperthyroidism. Both conserved end residues are part of each CDR3. The D gene is left open where the match is weak. A row's size may be missing; if present it is once, few, many or a size class.

D	V	J	size	CDR3	DNA
NA	TRBV5-1	TRBJ2-7	few	CASSPERAAYEQYF	TGCGCCAGCAGCCCGGAGAGGGCAGCCTACGAGCAGTACTTC
NA	TRBV5-8	TRBJ1-2	few	CASSFSSGNYGYTF	TGTGCCAGCAGCTTTTCTTCCGGAAACTATGGCTACACCTTC
NA	TRBV20-1	TRBJ1-2	NA	CSAELTGGYGYTF	TGCAGTGCTGAACTAACAGGAGGGTATGGCTACACCTTC
NA	TRBV20-1	TRBJ2-5	NA	CSGKVQETQYF	TGCAGTGGTAAAGTCCAAGAGACCCAGTACTTC
NA	TRBV4-1	TRBJ2-1	many	CASSQVADPYNEQFF	TGCGCCAGCAGCCAAGTAGCGGACCCATACAATGAGCAGTTCTTC
NA	TRBV18	TRBJ1-5	NA	CASSPPGGEAPQHF	TGTGCCAGCTCACCACCGGGGGGTGAGGCGCCCCAGCATTTT
NA	TRBV11-2	TRBJ1-4	few	CASSLSGGLGEKLFF	TGTGCCAGCAGCTTATCTGGGGGCCTAGGTGAAAAACTGTTTTTT
TRBD1	TRBV18	TRBJ2-1	many	CASSPRTGTDNEQFF	TGTGCCAGCTCACCCAGGACAGGAACGGACAATGAGCAGTTCTTC
TRBD1	TRBV28	TRBJ2-7	many	CASSLESRGQYF	TGTGCCAGCAGTTTGGAGTCCAGGGGGCAATACTTC
TRBD1	TRBV30	TRBJ2-1	many	CAWVRGRRNNEQFF	TGTGCCTGGGTAAGGGGGCGCAGAAACAATGAGCAGTTCTTC
TRBD2	TRBV9	TRBJ2-7	NA	CASSAGTSFDEQYF	TGTGCCAGCAGCGCCGGGACTAGCTTCGATGAGCAGTACTTC
TRBD1	TRBV7-9	TRBJ2-7	few	CAGVGQGSYEQYF	TGTGCCGGGGTTGGACAGGGTTCCTACGAGCAGTACTTC
TRBD1	TRBV3-1	TRBJ2-1	many	CASSQLLPGQGAEEQFF	TGTGCCAGCAGCCAACTCCTTCCGGGACAGGGGGCCGAAGAGCAGTTCTTC
NA	TRBV19	TRBJ1-1	NA	CASSKARRAWEAFF	TGTGCCAGTAGTAAAGCCCGGAGAGCCTGGGAAGCTTTCTTT
NA	TRBV6-2/TRBV6-3	TRBJ1-1	many	CASTGGTEAFF	TGTGCCAGCACAGGCGGCACTGAAGCTTTCTTT
NA	TRBV6-1	TRBJ2-7	many	CASVNSGVADEQYF	TGTGCCAGCGTAAATTCGGGGGTCGCGGACGAGCAGTACTTC
TRBD2	TRBV12-3/TRBV12-4	TRBJ2-7	few	CASSSSSGSGYEQYF	TGTGCCAGCAGTTCGTCTAGCGGGAGTGGGTACGAGCAGTACTTC
NA	TRBV27	TRBJ1-2	many	CASSRGDGYGYTF	TGTGCCAGCAGTCGGGGGGACGGCTATGGCTACACCTTC
NA	TRBV27	TRBJ1-6	NA	CASGGGSNSPLHF	TGTGCCAGCGGAGGGGGTAGCAATTCACCCCTCCACTTT
TRBD2	TRBV6-5	TRBJ2-7	few	CASSYILAGRFWQYF	TGTGCCAGCAGTTACATCCTAGCGGGACGGTTTTGGCAGTACTTC
TRBD1	TRBV7-8	TRBJ1-1	NA	CASSYKPGGLNTEAFF	TGTGCCAGCAGTTATAAACCAGGGGGGCTGAACACTGAAGCTTTCTTT
TRBD2	TRBV20-1	TRBJ2-5	many	CSAWTRETQYF	TGCAGTGCTTGGACTAGGGAGACCCAGTACTTC
NA	TRBV27	TRBJ2-7	few	CAGGLILEQYF	TGTGCCGGCGGATTGATTTTGGAGCAGTACTTC
NA	TRBV20-1	TRBJ1-5	few	CSARDLVGGDQPQHF	TGCAGTGCTAGAGATCTTGTAGGGGGGGACCAGCCCCAGCATTTT
TRBD1	TRBV29-1	TRBJ2-1	few	CSVDTGEHEQFF	TGCAGCGTTGATACAGGGGAGCATGAGCAGTTCTTC
TRBD2	TRBV2	TRBJ2-3	many	CASSEFSGISTDTQYF	TGTGCCAGCAGTGAATTTAGCGGGATTAGCACAGATACGCAGTATTTT
NA	TRBV16	TRBJ1-1	NA	CASSQLRTVEAFF	TGTGCCAGCAGCCAATTGAGGACAGTCGAAGCTTTCTTT
TRBD1	TRBV6-1	TRBJ1-4	few	CASRTTYRGLREKLFF	TGTGCCAGCAGAACAACCTACAGGGGGCTAAGGGAAAAACTGTTTTTT
NA	TRBV6-1	TRBJ1-1	many	CASSEVRAGTEAFF	TGTGCCAGCAGTGAAGTCAGGGCCGGCACTGAAGCTTTCTTT
NA	TRBV10-3	TRBJ2-2	few	CAISESVRPGELFF	TGTGCCATCAGTGAGTCCGTCAGGCCCGGGGAGCTGTTTTTT
NA	TRBV27	TRBJ2-7	NA	CASAGETRDEQYF	TGTGCCAGCGCTGGGGAGACCCGTGACGAGCAGTACTTC
NA	TRBV7-2	TRBJ2-7	few	CASSLRPSETYEQYF	TGTGCCAGCAGCTTAAGGCCTAGCGAGACCTACGAGCAGTACTTC
NA	TRBV12-5	TRBJ2-1	many	CASGLVQGRVYNEQFF	TGTGCTAGTGGTTTGGTACAGGGACGGGTGTACAATGAGCAGTTCTTC
TRBD2	TRBV12-3/TRBV12-4	TRBJ2-5	NA	CASSMTSGSGETQYF	TGTGCCAGCAGTATGACTAGCGGGAGTGGAGAGACCCAGTACTTC
TRBD2	TRBV12-3/TRBV12-4	TRBJ2-7	many	CASSRLAGGLGEQYF	TGTGCCAGCAGTAGACTAGCGGGAGGGCTCGGCGAGCAGTACTTC
TRBD2	TRBV12-3/TRBV12-4	TRBJ2-7	few	CASSSWGGEQYF	TGTGCCAGCAGCTCCTGGGGGGGCGAGCAGTACTTC
NA	TRBV2	TRBJ2-5	many	CASSRGDSETQYF	TGTGCCAGCAGTCGTGGTGATTCGGAGACCCAGTACTTC
TRBD1	TRBV28	TRBJ2-1	NA	CASSLVSSVQGAFYEQFF	TGTGCCAGCAGTTTGGTCTCTAGTGTACAGGGGGCTTTCTATGAGCAGTTCTTC